One sample yielded the 27 T cell receptor beta chains listed below, sequenced in a study of CXCR3-negative and CXCR3-positive naive CD8 T cells. cDNA libraries for TRB were generated by 5' RACE incorporating UMI labels. TCRdb re-called the 5' RACE reads, yielding one record per CDR3 amino acid sequence without DNA. The sample table sets out under 150,000 distinct CDR3 sequences. No antigens are known for them. Whole-study results and caveats: A higher hydrophobicity marked the TRB CDR3s of CXCR3-positive naive cells versus CXCR3-negative naive cells.

The sample consisted of naive CXCR3+ CD8+ T cells from blood. As for subset: CD45RO-CCR7+CD27+CD95- naive CD8+ T cells expressing CXCR3 (TNR3+). All receptors derive from a human donor in good health. Some clones in this sample may be carry-over from other donors' samples.

This chain connects TRBV5-1 to TRBJ1-1. There are 13 residues in the CDR3. Germline V lookup: CDR1 SGHRS, CDR2 YFSETQ. CDR3 residues: CASSLEQNTEAFF. Supplemented by reference TRBV5-1 and TRBJ1-1, the full variable domain reads KAGVTQTPRYLIKTRGQQVTLSCSPISGHRSVSWYQQTPGQGLQFLFEYFSETQRNKGNFPGRFSGRQFSNSRSEMNVSTLELGDSALYLCASSLEQNTEAFFGQGTRLTVV.

The chain recombines TRBV5-1 with TRBJ2-3. The length of the CDR3 is 13 residues. CDR1 is SGHRS, CDR2 YFSETQ, per germline. CDR3 sequence: CASRMELTDTQYF.

The chain links TRBV12-3 or TRBV12-4 to TRBJ1-1; TCRdb selects TRBD1, and the lack of DNA leaves this call unchecked. The CDR3 spans 14 residues. The CDR3 loop is CASSRDTGNTEAFF.

The chain couples TRBV5-4 to TRBJ2-7. The CDR3 consists of 13 residues. CDR1 SGHNT and CDR2 YYREEE come from the germline V gene (reference sequence). This CDR3 is CASSPRYSYEQYF.

The V and J genes are TRBV9 and TRBJ2-1; the TRBD1 assignment by TCRdb is unverifiable without DNA. From germline, CDR1 is SGDLS and CDR2 YYNGEE. The CDR3 sequence is 15 residues long. Here the CDR3 reads CASSASGGAPTEQFF.

The V gene is TRBV27, the J gene TRBJ1-5; TCRdb gives TRBD1 as the D gene, but with no DNA this cannot be confirmed. The CDR3 is made up of 19 amino acids. Per the germline V gene, CDR1 is MNHEY and CDR2 is SMNVEV (reference sequence). CDR3 in amino acids: CASSPTGTGNYDSNQPQHF.

The V call is TRBV7-9, the J call TRBJ1-4; checking the TCRdb D call of TRBD1 is not possible without DNA. Germline-derived CDR1 and CDR2 are SEHNR and FQNEAQ (reference sequence). This CDR3 region has 16 residues. The CDR3 region is CASSSSGGATNEKLFF. Looking up the rest from reference TRBV7-9 and TRBJ1-4 gives the full variable domain: DTGVSQNPRHKITKRGQNVTFRCDPISEHNRLYWYRQTLGQGPEFLTYFQNEAQLEKSRLLSDRFSAERPKGSFSTLEIQRTEQGDSAMYLCASSSSGGATNEKLFFGSGTQLSVL.

The rearrangement uses TRBV7-8 and TRBJ2-1; the D gene TCRdb calls, TRBD1, cannot be checked with no DNA. This CDR3 has 17 amino acids. Germline V gene data show CDR1 as SGHVS and CDR2 as FQNEAQ. CDR3 amino acids: CASSLDRTPTSYNEQFF.

This chain joins TRBV7-2 and TRBJ1-6. The CDR3 consists of 13 residues. Germline loops: CDR1 SGHTA, CDR2 FQGNSA. The CDR3 region is CASSLNLGAPLHF.

The V and J genes are TRBV7-9 and TRBJ1-1. CDR1 and CDR2 from the germline V gene are SEHNR and FQNEAQ (reference sequence). This CDR3 has 14 amino acids. The CDR3 protein is CASSSGGSGTEAFF.

The V gene is TRBV7-9, the J gene TRBJ1-2; TCRdb's assignment of TRBD1 cannot be checked, as there is no DNA. The CDR3 length is 14 residues. Germline loops: CDR1 SEHNR, CDR2 FQNEAQ (reference sequence). The CDR3 sequence: CASSSTGEGYGYTF. Based on the CDR3 plus reference TRBV7-9 and TRBJ1-2, the full variable domain is DTGVSQNPRHKITKRGQNVTFRCDPISEHNRLYWYRQTLGQGPEFLTYFQNEAQLEKSRLLSDRFSAERPKGSFSTLEIQRTEQGDSAMYLCASSSTGEGYGYTFGSGTRLTVV.

This chain links TRBV5-1 with TRBJ2-7; without DNA, the TCRdb call of TRBD1 cannot be checked. Germline lookup yields CDR1 SGHRS and CDR2 YFSETQ. The CDR3 loop spans 13 amino acids. This CDR3 is CASSLTGANEQYF.

CDR3 amino acids: CASSLGLGELDGNTIYF. This rearrangement joins TRBV7-9 to TRBJ1-3. CDR3 length: 17 amino acids. The germline V gene has CDR1 SEHNR and CDR2 FQNEAQ (reference sequence). Full variable domain (outside the CDR3, taken from reference TRBV7-9 and TRBJ1-3): DTGVSQNPRHKITKRGQNVTFRCDPISEHNRLYWYRQTLGQGPEFLTYFQNEAQLEKSRLLSDRFSAERPKGSFSTLEIQRTEQGDSAMYLCASSLGLGELDGNTIYFGEGSWLTVV.

The chain carries TRBV27 and TRBJ2-5. From germline, CDR1 is MNHEY and CDR2 SMNVEV (reference sequence). There are 13 residues in the CDR3. CDR3 amino acids: CASSFAEFGTQYF.

The chain carries TRBV29-1 and TRBJ2-7; the D call of TRBD1 rests on TCRdb alone, since no DNA is present to check it. The germline V gene encodes CDR1 SQVTM and CDR2 ANQGSEA. This CDR3 contains 14 residues. The CDR3 sequence is CSVEGGDRGHEQYF.

The chain carries TRBV12-3 or TRBV12-4 and TRBJ1-5. This CDR3 spans 14 amino acids. CDR3 in amino acids: CASSSSIYNQPQHF.

The rearrangement uses TRBV28 and TRBJ1-2. Per the germline V gene, CDR1 is MDHEN and CDR2 is SYDVKM. This CDR3 contains 13 residues. This CDR3 reads CASTSAPDYGYTF.

The rearrangement uses TRBV29-1 and TRBJ1-1; absent DNA, TCRdb's TRBD1 call cannot be checked. This CDR3 has 13 residues. Germline V lookup: CDR1 SQVTM, CDR2 ANQGSEA. This chain's CDR3 is CSVRDRENTEAFF.

This sequence joins TRBV29-1 and TRBJ1-1; TCRdb designates TRBD1, a call that cannot be tested without DNA. CDR3 length: 15 amino acids. CDR1 and CDR2 from the germline V gene are SQVTM and ANQGSEA. The CDR3 protein is CSGSFIQGADTEAFF. Full variable domain (missing parts from reference TRBV29-1 and TRBJ1-1): SAVISQKPSRDICQRGTSLTIQCQVDSQVTMMFWYRQQPGQSLTLIATANQGSEATYESGFVIDKFPISRPNLTFSTLTVSNMSPEDSSIYLCSGSFIQGADTEAFFGQGTRLTVV.

The rearrangement uses TRBV9 and TRBJ2-2; TCRdb indicates TRBD1, and absent DNA this call remains unverified. The CDR3 has 13 amino acids. Germline V CDR1 and CDR2: SGDLS, YYNGEE. CDR3 region: CASRSPAAGELFF.

This chain uses TRBV12-3 or TRBV12-4 with TRBJ2-7; the TCRdb D gene call, TRBD1, has no DNA to confirm it. CDR3 size: 14 residues. CDR3 in amino acids: CASCETGETHEQYF.

The rearrangement links TRBV4-1 to TRBJ2-7; TCRdb picks TRBD2, but there is no DNA to check that call. This CDR3 has 15 residues. The germline V gene has CDR1 MGHRA and CDR2 YSYEKL. CDR3 in amino acids: CASSQRLAGGSEQYF.

The rearrangement uses TRBV7-9 and TRBJ2-3; the TCRdb call, TRBD1, lacks DNA for checking. CDR1 and CDR2 from the germline V gene are SEHNR and FQNEAQ (reference sequence). The CDR3 has 17 residues. The CDR3 spells CASSTDDTGGGTDTQYF. Variable domain in full (rest from reference TRBV7-9 and TRBJ2-3): DTGVSQNPRHKITKRGQNVTFRCDPISEHNRLYWYRQTLGQGPEFLTYFQNEAQLEKSRLLSDRFSAERPKGSFSTLEIQRTEQGDSAMYLCASSTDDTGGGTDTQYFGPGTRLTVL.

The chain's CDR3 is CASSFLISGTDTQYF. The chain links TRBV27 to TRBJ2-3. This CDR3 has 15 residues. The germline V gene encodes CDR1 MNHEY and CDR2 SMNVEV (reference sequence).

The chain combines TRBV28 with TRBJ1-1; as DNA is missing, the TRBD1 call by TCRdb cannot be tested. This CDR3 comprises 15 residues. CDR1 is MDHEN, CDR2 SYDVKM, per germline. The CDR3: CASSPRTGMNTEAFF.

This chain joins TRBV11-2 and TRBJ2-3; the TCRdb D gene call, TRBD1, has no DNA to confirm it. Germline V CDR1 and CDR2: SGHAT, FQNNGV. This CDR3 region has 15 residues. CDR3 loop: CASSLTGMDTDTQYF.

J is TRBJ2-5 and V is TRBV28; TCRdb's D call of TRBD1 is untestable without DNA. This CDR3 comprises 18 residues. CDR1 is MDHEN, CDR2 SYDVKM, per germline. The CDR3 here is CASSHPLSGPDAQETQYF.